These 17 T cell receptor beta chains were sequenced from one sample in a study of shared clonotypes between healthy human individuals. Repertoires were generated with immunoSEQ multiplex PCR, while TCRdb's copy carries only in-frame clones and drops some. The sample lists roughly 2.2 million clones, 85% to 95% seen once, with 0.37% in the top ten. Input material: naive CD4+ T cells from PBMCs. The subset here: CD45RA+ positively selected. Every receptor here comes from a man aged 18 to 30 in good health. Some clones in this sample may be carry-over from other donors' samples.

This chain connects TRBV7-9 to TRBJ2-7; a possible D gene is TRBD2 (6 bases). V lost 7 bases and J 7 bases, leaving 17 bases between the germline ends. CDR1 SEHNR and CDR2 FQNEAQ come from the germline V gene (reference sequence). The CDR3 has 13 amino acids. CDR3 nucleotide sequence: TGTGCCAGCACCATCCGGGAGCCCGGGGAGCAGTACTTC. This translates into CASTIREPGEQYF. The variable domain in full, with the rest retrieved from reference TRBV7-9 and TRBJ2-7, is DTGVSQNPRHKITKRGQNVTFRCDPISEHNRLYWYRQTLGQGPEFLTYFQNEAQLEKSRLLSDRFSAERPKGSFSTLEIQRTEQGDSAMYLCASTIREPGEQYFGPGTRLTVT.

The rearrangement uses TRBV27 and TRBJ1-1; D ambiguous. The CDR3 is 15 residues long. Trimming stripped 6 bases from V and 0 bases from J, with 14 bases between. Germline-derived CDR1 and CDR2 are MNHEY and SMNVEV (reference sequence). The CDR3 bases are TGTGCCAGCAGCCGCCGGTCTGACATGAACACTGAAGCTTTCTTT. Its protein product is CASSRRSDMNTEAFF.

The chain couples TRBV4-2 to TRBJ1-1, with D possibly matching TRBD1 (5 bases). Trimming left V 2 bases short and J 3 bases short, with 16 bases between. This CDR3 is 16 amino acids long. Germline-derived CDR1 and CDR2 are LGHNA and YNFKEQ. The DNA for the CDR3 is TGTGCCAGCAGCCAAACTGCATACGACAGAGACACTGAAGCTTTCTTT. This sequence encodes CASSQTAYDRDTEAFF.

V gene TRBV2 combines with J gene TRBJ2-3, with TRBD2 matching over 8 bases. This CDR3 contains 16 residues. J gave up 2 bases and V 5 bases, and 9 bases lay outside the gene matches. Per germline, CDR1 SNHLY and CDR2 FYNNEI. CDR3 loop: CASSRGLAPTTDTQYF. The CDR3, as DNA: TGTGCCAGCAGTAGAGGACTAGCCCCTACCACAGATACGCAGTATTTT.

This chain connects TRBV14 to TRBJ2-2; D is unresolved. The CDR3 length is 13 residues. Germline V CDR1 and CDR2: SGHDN, FVKESK. The ends were cut back, 2 bases at V and 6 bases at J, with 7 bases in the middle. The CDR3 DNA sequence: TGTGCCAGCAGCCAACAAGGTGCCGGGGAGCTGTTTTTT. Translating gives CASSQQGAGELFF.

This clone was seen just once. V gene TRBV7-2 combines with J gene TRBJ1-1, with 8 bases lining up with TRBD1. CDR1 is SGHTA and CDR2 is FQGNSA in the germline V gene. This CDR3 comprises 15 residues. V shed 5 bases, J shed 4 bases, and the junction held 9 bases outside the gene matches. The CDR3 protein is CASSPRQGLGTEAFF. The CDR3 DNA reads as TGTGCCAGCAGCCCCAGACAGGGGCTGGGCACTGAAGCTTTCTTT.

The chain joins TRBV18 to TRBJ1-4; TRBD1 matches at 7 bases. Germline V gene sequence: CDR1 KGHSH, CDR2 LQKENI. This CDR3 is 16 amino acids long. V lost 3 bases and J lost 0; bases outside the gene matches: 4. CDR3 DNA: TGTGCCAGCTCACCTCGACAGGGAGCAACTAATGAAAAACTGTTTTTT. This sequence encodes CASSPRQGATNEKLFF.

The V and J genes are TRBV11-3 and TRBJ2-7; 9 bases align to TRBD1. In germline, CDR1 is SGHNT, CDR2 YENEEA. V was pared by 3 bases and J by 3 bases, with 3 bases of the junction left unmatched. There are 14 residues in the CDR3. The CDR3 loop reads CASSFRGQGYEQYF. As DNA, the CDR3 is TGTGCCAGCAGCTTTCGGGGACAGGGCTACGAGCAGTACTTC. Full variable domain (outside the CDR3, taken from reference TRBV11-3 and TRBJ2-7): EAGVVQSPRYKIIEKKQPVAFWCNPISGHNTLYWYLQNLGQGPELLIRYENEEAVDDSQLPKDRFSAERLKGVDSTLKIQPAELGDSAVYLCASSFRGQGYEQYFGPGTRLTVT.

The count of this clone is one. Other DNA sequences in the same sample also yield this CDR3. The chain employs TRBV18 and TRBJ2-5; D unclear. Looked up from germline, CDR1 is KGHSH and CDR2 is LQKENI. V was pared by 6 bases and J by 5 bases, with 13 bases between. There are 13 residues in the CDR3. The CDR3 is CASSPLLRETQYF. The CDR3 region has the DNA TGTGCCAGCTCGCCCCTTCTTCGGGAGACCCAGTACTTC.

The rearrangement joins TRBV6-6 to TRBJ2-5; the D gene is possibly TRBD1 (7 bases). CDR3 length: 13 amino acids. V was trimmed by 8 bases and J by 3 bases, leaving 13 bases between them. Germline loops: CDR1 MNHNY, CDR2 SVGAGI (reference sequence). The CDR3: CASHRGGKETQYF. The CDR3 DNA reads TGTGCCAGCCACAGGGGAGGCAAAGAGACCCAGTACTTC.

This chain links TRBV6-1 with TRBJ1-1, with D possibly TRBD1 on 6 matching bases. V gave up 4 bases and J gave up 0 bases, with 9 bases separating them. CDR1 MNHNS and CDR2 SASEGT come from the germline V gene. The CDR3 is made up of 14 amino acids. The CDR3 reads CASSVGALNTEAFF. CDR3 nucleotides: TGTGCCAGCAGTGTGGGGGCGCTGAACACTGAAGCTTTCTTT.

The chain is built from TRBV5-1 and TRBJ1-2; maybe TRBD1 (5 bases). The ends were cut back, 0 bases at V and 4 bases at J, with 22 bases in the middle. CDR1 and CDR2 (germline): SGHRS, YFSETQ. The CDR3 covers 18 residues. The CDR3 spells CASSLAFWLGERLYGYTF. The CDR3 DNA follows: TGCGCCAGCAGCTTGGCCTTTTGGTTGGGGGAGAGACTCTATGGCTACACCTTC. Using reference TRBV5-1 and TRBJ1-2 for the parts outside the CDR3, the full variable domain is KAGVTQTPRYLIKTRGQQVTLSCSPISGHRSVSWYQQTPGQGLQFLFEYFSETQRNKGNFPGRFSGRQFSNSRSEMNVSTLELGDSALYLCASSLAFWLGERLYGYTFGSGTRLTVV.

In this sample, this clone turned up once. The gene calls are TRBV4-3 and TRBJ2-3, with a weak D call TRBD2 (6 bases). CDR1 is LGHNA and CDR2 is YSLEER in the germline V gene. The V end lost 3 bases, the J end lost 2 bases, and 15 bases lay between the germline ends. The CDR3 totals 16 residues. Written as DNA, the CDR3 is TGCGCCAGCAGCCAGGGGTGGGGGGACTTCACAGATACGCAGTATTTT. This encodes CASSQGWGDFTDTQYF.

CDR3 sequence: CASSFSQGNQPQHF. CDR3 nucleotide sequence: TGTGCCAGCAGCTTTAGCCAGGGAAATCAGCCCCAGCATTTT. The rearrangement uses TRBV7-2 and TRBJ1-5; perhaps TRBD1 as D (5 bases). Trimming left V 3 bases short and J 4 bases short, with 10 bases between. CDR1 is SGHTA, CDR2 FQGNSA, per germline. The CDR3 totals 14 residues.

In DNA, the CDR3 is TGCGCCAGCAGCCTTGGAGGGGCAGCCGGGGAGCTGTTTTTT. Its translation is CASSLGGAAGELFF. The chain employs TRBV5-1 and TRBJ2-2; weak D call: TRBD2 (6 bases). The V and J ends lost 4 bases and 6 bases respectively, with 13 bases between them. CDR1 and CDR2 from the germline V gene are SGHRS and YFSETQ. The CDR3 is 14 residues long.

The V and J genes are TRBV27 and TRBJ1-2, with a weak D call TRBD1 (5 bases). Trimming left V 5 bases short and J 4 bases short, with 20 bases between. The germline V gene has CDR1 MNHEY and CDR2 SMNVEV (reference sequence). The CDR3 extends over 16 amino acids. CDR3 in DNA: TGTGCCAGCAGTCCACCCGGGGGTGGGGCGATCTATGGCTACACCTTC. This codes for CASSPPGGGAIYGYTF.

This sequence joins TRBV6-9 and TRBJ1-4, with D possibly TRBD1 on 6 matching bases. V lost 9 bases and J 2 bases, leaving 13 bases between the germline ends. This CDR3 comprises 14 residues. Germline assignment: CDR1 MNHGY and CDR2 SVAAGI. This CDR3 is CARRAGGTNEKLFF. The CDR3 coding sequence is TGTGCCAGGAGGGCCGGGGGCACTAATGAAAAACTGTTTTTT.